A single sample is the source of the 10 T cell receptor beta chains below, sequenced in a study of T cells in tuberculosis. Profiled with immunoSEQ multiplex PCR; TCRdb holds only in-frame clones, not every one. Among around 45,000 clones, roughly 94% were seen once, and the ten largest hold 1.9%. The specimen sequenced was PBMCs. These receptors were collected from a donor between 10 and 35 years old with latent tuberculosis or without tuberculosis infection. Some clones in this sample may be carry-over from other donors' samples.

The chain couples TRBV9 to TRBJ1-1, with 8 bases matching TRBD1. The CDR3 has 15 residues. Looked up from germline, CDR1 is SGDLS and CDR2 is YYNGEE. With V trimmed by 5 bases and J by 6 bases, 12 bases remained unmatched. CDR3: CASSYAGTGGAEAFF. Here the CDR3 DNA reads TGTGCCAGCAGTTATGCCGGGACAGGAGGGGCTGAAGCTTTCTTT.

The V call is TRBV15, the J call TRBJ1-5; 8 bases agree with TRBD1. Germline V lookup: CDR1 LNHNV, CDR2 YYDKDF (reference sequence). The CDR3 loop spans 19 amino acids. V dropped 3 bases and J dropped 0; count of bases not matched to a gene: 13. The CDR3 reads CATSRAFATGGYSNQPQHF. As DNA, the CDR3 is TGTGCCACCAGCAGGGCATTTGCCACAGGGGGTTATAGCAATCAGCCCCAGCATTTT.

The chain has TRBV19 and TRBJ2-5; 7 bases are a match to TRBD1. J gave up 1 base and V 1 base, and 6 bases lay outside the gene matches. Germline loops: CDR1 LNHDA, CDR2 SQIVND (reference sequence). This CDR3 comprises 16 residues. In DNA, the CDR3 is TGTGCCAGTAGTATAGTAGGGCAGGGGGTCCAAGAGACCCAGTACTTC. It specifies CASSIVGQGVQETQYF.

Turning to this clone: This sample also contains other DNA sequences that code for the same CDR3. V gene TRBV5-1 combines with J gene TRBJ2-7; 10 bases map to TRBD2. The CDR3 consists of 17 residues. Germline loops: CDR1 SGHRS, CDR2 YFSETQ. V lost 4 bases to trimming and J lost 4 bases; unmatched junction nucleotides: 14. CDR3 sequence: CASSDEALAGYGYEQYF. The CDR3 nucleotides read TGCGCCAGCAGCGATGAGGCACTAGCGGGATACGGGTACGAGCAGTACTTC.

This chain connects TRBV6-1 to TRBJ2-7, with D unresolved. This CDR3 contains 10 residues. V was trimmed by 4 bases and J by 4 bases, leaving 2 bases between them. The germline V gene has CDR1 MNHNS and CDR2 SASEGT. The CDR3 spells CASSVYEQYF. The CDR3, as DNA: TGTGCCAGCAGTGTATACGAGCAGTACTTC.

This clone was found once. The chain couples TRBV19 to TRBJ1-2, with 7 bases matching TRBD1. This CDR3 comprises 14 residues. Germline V lookup: CDR1 LNHDA, CDR2 SQIVND (reference sequence). The trim removed 7 bases at V and 4 bases at J, leaving 9 bases unmatched. The CDR3 loop reads CASKGAGVPYGYTF. The CDR3 nucleotides read TGTGCCAGTAAGGGGGCAGGGGTTCCCTATGGCTACACCTTC.

The chain employs TRBV28 and TRBJ2-1, with 10 positions matching TRBD1. Germline lookup yields CDR1 MDHEN and CDR2 SYDVKM. V lost 8 bases, J lost 3 bases, and 7 bases stayed unmatched. The CDR3 has 15 amino acids. The CDR3 is CASHRGTGVYNEQFF. The DNA for the CDR3 is TGTGCCAGCCATAGAGGGACAGGGGTCTACAATGAGCAGTTCTTC.

The genes are TRBV7-8 and TRBJ2-3, with unresolved D. The CDR3 is 12 residues long. Germline V gene data show CDR1 as SGHVS and CDR2 as FQNEAQ. V was pared by 3 bases and J by 6 bases, with 7 bases between. The DNA for the CDR3 is TGTGCCAGCAGCTTTAACTGGGATACGCAGTATTTT. Its translation: CASSFNWDTQYF.

The chain combines TRBV12-2 with TRBJ2-3; TRBD2 is taken as the D call from the table, unchecked against the DNA. TRBV12-2 is described as a pseudogene. This CDR3 is 21 amino acids long. The DNA for the CDR3 is TGTGCAAGTCGCCCAAACCGGGAGGGCGGCAATTCAGCAACTTGCACAGATACGCAGTATTTT. Translation gives CASRPNREGGNSATCTDTQYF.

The V gene is TRBV9, the J gene TRBJ2-3; D might be TRBD1 (6 bases). Trimming shortened V by 4 bases and J by 2 bases, and 14 bases separated the two germline ends. Germline V CDR1 and CDR2: SGDLS, YYNGEE. The CDR3 sequence is 15 residues long. CDR3 nucleotides: TGTGCCAGCAGCCCTTGGGACATACTCACAGATACGCAGTATTTT. Amino acids: CASSPWDILTDTQYF.